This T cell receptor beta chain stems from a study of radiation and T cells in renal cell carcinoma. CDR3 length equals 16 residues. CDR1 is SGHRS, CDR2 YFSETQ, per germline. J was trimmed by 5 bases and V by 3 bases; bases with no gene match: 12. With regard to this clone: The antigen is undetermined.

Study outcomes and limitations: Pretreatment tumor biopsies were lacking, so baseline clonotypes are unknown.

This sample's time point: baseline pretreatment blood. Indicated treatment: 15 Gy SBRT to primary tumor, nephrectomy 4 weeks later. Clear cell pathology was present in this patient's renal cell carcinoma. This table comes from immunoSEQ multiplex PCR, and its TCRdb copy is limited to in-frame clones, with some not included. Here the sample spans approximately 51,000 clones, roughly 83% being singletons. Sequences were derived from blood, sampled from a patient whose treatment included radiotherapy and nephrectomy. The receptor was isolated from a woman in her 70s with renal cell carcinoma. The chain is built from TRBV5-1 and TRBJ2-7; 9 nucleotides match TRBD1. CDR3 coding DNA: TGCGCCAGCAGCTACTTTAGTCCGGGACAGGGACACGAGCAGTACTTC. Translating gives CASSYFSPGQGHEQYF.